This TCR beta chain originates from a study of T-cell reconstitution after alpha-beta-depleted transplantation in children. Deletions cut 5 bases from V and 3 bases from J, with 11 bases between. This CDR3 comprises 14 residues. Germline V gives CDR1 MNHNS, CDR2 SASEGT. The authors prepared the TCRbeta library with unique molecular identifiers. One entry per CDR3 protein results from TCRdb running MiXCR on the PCR reads. This sample carries 500,000 to 600,000 distinct CDR3 sequences, over 25% of them seen once, and the ten largest clones take approximately 33%. General study findings and limits: T cells produced anew were the main source of T-cell counts and diversity one year after transplant. Where alpha-beta T cells came from about two months after transplant was reportedly several hundred expanded graft clones. In some patients, recipient T cells and intrathymic progenitors surviving conditioning explained high day-60 diversity.

In the case of this clonotype: What it recognizes is unknown.

Sequenced material: PBMCs, taken before TCRalphabeta/CD19-depleted stem cell transplant. This TCR derives from a boy under two years old with Wiskott-Aldrich syndrome, due to receive a stem cell transplant. The chain links TRBV6-1 to TRBJ1-5, with no clear D. The CDR3 here is CASSRGMDNQPQHF. The CDR3 coding sequence is TGTGCCAGCAGTCGCGGAATGGACAATCAGCCCCAGCATTTT.